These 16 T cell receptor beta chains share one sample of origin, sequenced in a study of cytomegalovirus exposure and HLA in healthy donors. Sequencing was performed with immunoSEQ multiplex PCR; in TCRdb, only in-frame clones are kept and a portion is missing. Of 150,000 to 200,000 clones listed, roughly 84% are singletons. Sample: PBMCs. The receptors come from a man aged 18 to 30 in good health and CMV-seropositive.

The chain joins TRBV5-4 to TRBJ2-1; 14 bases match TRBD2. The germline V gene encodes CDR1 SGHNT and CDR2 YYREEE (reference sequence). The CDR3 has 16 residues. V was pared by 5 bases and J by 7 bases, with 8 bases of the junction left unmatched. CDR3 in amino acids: CASRPGTSGSDNEQFF. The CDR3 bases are TGTGCCAGCAGACCCGGGACTAGCGGGAGTGATAATGAGCAGTTCTTC.

CDR3: CATQGGNTEAFF. The CDR3 DNA follows: TGTGCCACCCAGGGGGGGAACACTGAAGCTTTCTTT. This chain connects TRBV15 to TRBJ1-1; TRBD1 agrees at 7 bases. In germline, CDR1 is LNHNV, CDR2 YYDKDF (reference sequence). The length of the CDR3 is 12 residues. Trimming took 8 bases from V and 1 from J; bases not matched to a gene: 1. The full variable domain, with the rest looked up from reference TRBV15 and TRBJ1-1, is DAMVIQNPRYQVTQFGKPVTLSCSQTLNHNVMYWYQQKSSQAPKLLFHYYDKDFNNEADTPDNFQSRRPNTSFCFLDIRSPGLGDTAMYLCATQGGNTEAFFGQGTRLTVV.

The CDR3 nucleotides read TGCGCCAGCAGCCAAGGTAGCGGAAGACAGCCTGAAGCTTTCTTT. It yields the protein CASSQGSGRQPEAFF. The chain combines TRBV4-3 with TRBJ1-1; possible D gene TRBD1, 5 bases. V dropped 1 base and J dropped 6 bases, with 15 bases sitting between them. The CDR3 totals 15 residues. From germline, CDR1 is LGHNA and CDR2 YSLEER.

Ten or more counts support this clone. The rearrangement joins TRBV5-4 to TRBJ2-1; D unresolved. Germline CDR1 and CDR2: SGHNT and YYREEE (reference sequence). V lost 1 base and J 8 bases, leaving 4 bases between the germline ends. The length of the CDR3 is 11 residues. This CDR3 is CASSLIYEQFF. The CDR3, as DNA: TGTGCCAGCAGCTTGATCTATGAGCAGTTCTTC.

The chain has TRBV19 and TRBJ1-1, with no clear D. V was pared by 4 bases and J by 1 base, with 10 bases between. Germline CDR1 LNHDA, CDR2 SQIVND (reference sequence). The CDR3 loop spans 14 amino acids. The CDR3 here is CASSTAGWNTEAFF. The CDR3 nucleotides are TGTGCCAGTAGTACAGCAGGATGGAACACTGAAGCTTTCTTT.

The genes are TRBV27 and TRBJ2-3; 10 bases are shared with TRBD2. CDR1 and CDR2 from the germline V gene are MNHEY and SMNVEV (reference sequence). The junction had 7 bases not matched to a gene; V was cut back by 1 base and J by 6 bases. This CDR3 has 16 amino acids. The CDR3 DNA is TGTGCCAGCAGTTTATTCGGAGCGGGAGGGCGGGATACGCAGTATTTT. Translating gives CASSLFGAGGRDTQYF.

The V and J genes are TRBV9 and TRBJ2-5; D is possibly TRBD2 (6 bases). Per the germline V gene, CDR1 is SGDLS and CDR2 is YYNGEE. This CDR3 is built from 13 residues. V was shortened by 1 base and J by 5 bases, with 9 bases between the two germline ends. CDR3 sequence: CASSVTSGETQYF. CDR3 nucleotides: TGTGCCAGCAGCGTAACCAGCGGGGAGACCCAGTACTTC.

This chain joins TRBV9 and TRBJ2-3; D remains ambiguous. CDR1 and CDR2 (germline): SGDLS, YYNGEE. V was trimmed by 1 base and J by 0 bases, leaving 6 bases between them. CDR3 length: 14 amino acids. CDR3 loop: CASSVTVSTDTQYF. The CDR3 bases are TGTGCCAGCAGCGTAACAGTAAGCACAGATACGCAGTATTTT.

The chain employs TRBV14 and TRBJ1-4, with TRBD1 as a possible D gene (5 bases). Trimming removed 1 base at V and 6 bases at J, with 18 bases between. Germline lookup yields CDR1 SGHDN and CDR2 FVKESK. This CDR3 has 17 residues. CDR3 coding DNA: TGTGCCAGCAGCCAAGTCTACAGGCCCTCTTTAGATGAAAAACTGTTTTTT. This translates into CASSQVYRPSLDEKLFF.

The CDR3 DNA reads as TGTGCCAGCAGCTATGACAGGGGTTGGGGGCCCCAGCATTTT. Translation gives CASSYDRGWGPQHF. V usage is TRBV7-7 and J usage is TRBJ1-5; 8 nucleotides line up with TRBD1. This CDR3 spans 14 amino acids. Germline V gene lookup returns CDR1 SSHAT and CDR2 FNYEAQ (reference sequence). The J segment lost 9 bases and the V segment lost 4 bases, leaving 8 bases of the junction unmatched.

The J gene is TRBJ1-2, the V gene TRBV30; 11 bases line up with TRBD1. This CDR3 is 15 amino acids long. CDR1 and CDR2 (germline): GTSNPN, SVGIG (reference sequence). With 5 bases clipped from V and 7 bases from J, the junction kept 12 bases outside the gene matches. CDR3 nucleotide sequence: TGTGCCTGGGGGATTGCCGGACAGGGGGCGGGTGGCTACACCTTC. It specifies CAWGIAGQGAGGYTF.

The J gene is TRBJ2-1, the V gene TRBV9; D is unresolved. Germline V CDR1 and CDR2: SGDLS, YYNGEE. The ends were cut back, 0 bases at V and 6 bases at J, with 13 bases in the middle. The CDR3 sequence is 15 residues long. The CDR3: CASSVGSALINEQFF. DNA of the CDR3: TGTGCCAGCAGCGTAGGGAGCGCCCTAATCAATGAGCAGTTCTTC.

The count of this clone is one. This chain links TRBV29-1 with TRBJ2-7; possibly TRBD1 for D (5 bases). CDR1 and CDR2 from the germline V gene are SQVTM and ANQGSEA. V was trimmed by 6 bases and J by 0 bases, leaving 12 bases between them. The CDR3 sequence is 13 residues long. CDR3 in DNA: TGCAGCGTAAGGATAACAGGCTCCTACGAGCAGTACTTC. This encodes CSVRITGSYEQYF.

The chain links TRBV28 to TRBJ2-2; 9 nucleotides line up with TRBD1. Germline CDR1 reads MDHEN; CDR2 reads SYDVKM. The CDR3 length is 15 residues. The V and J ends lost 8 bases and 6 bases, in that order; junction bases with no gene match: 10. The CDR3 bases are TGTGCCAGCCGCACCGGGACAGGGATTCCCGGGGAGCTGTTTTTT. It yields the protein CASRTGTGIPGELFF.

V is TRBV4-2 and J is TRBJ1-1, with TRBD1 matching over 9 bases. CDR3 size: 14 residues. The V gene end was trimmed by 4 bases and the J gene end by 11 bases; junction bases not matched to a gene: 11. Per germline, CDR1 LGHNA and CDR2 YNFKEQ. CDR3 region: CASSPPDRGGGAFF. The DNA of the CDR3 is TGTGCCAGCAGCCCACCGGACAGGGGAGGCGGGGCTTTCTTT.

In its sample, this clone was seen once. The CDR3: CASSYATGNTDTQYF. In DNA, the CDR3 is TGTGCCAGCAGTTACGCTACGGGTAACACAGATACGCAGTATTTT. This chain connects TRBV6-5 to TRBJ2-3; no definite D call. V lost 2 bases to trimming and J lost 2 bases, with 11 bases between them. The CDR3 totals 15 residues. CDR1 is MNHEY and CDR2 is SVGAGI in the germline V gene.